This entry is about one T cell receptor (beta chain). The antigen is unknown. CD8+CD57+ cell expansion, shown by flow cytometry, had occurred in the patients selected for sequencing. Each patient gave a blood sample that was collected before any therapy had been received. Investigators profiled TCR beta VDJ and CDR3 from genomic DNA template. TCRdb itself ran the reads through MiXCR, one entry per CDR3 protein. The sample lists 90,000 to 150,000 distinct CDR3 sequences; 45% to 60% were seen once. Per the germline V gene, CDR1 is SNHLY and CDR2 is FYNNEI. V was shortened by 4 bases and J by 5 bases, with 15 bases between the two germline ends. CDR3 length equals 15 residues. This specimen comes from a study of CD8+CD57+ T cells in acquired aplastic anemia. Turning to the study itself: Sorted CD4+ and CD8+ cells yielded DNA averaging around 3 ug. Study-level points and caveats: Patients were compared with controls for CD8+ Simpson's diversity, and no significant difference emerged. Found in both controls and patients were almost 30 CD8+ CDR3 sequences.

This receptor was taken from a human donor with aplastic anemia. The chain links TRBV2 to TRBJ2-1; D may be TRBD1 or TRBD2 (5 bases each). The sample comprised sorted CD4+, CD8+, or CD8+CD57+ T cells (not recorded which) from PBMCs. CDR3 bases: TGTGCCAGCAGTGCTGAGTTGGGACGAAACAATGAGCAGTTCTTC. This gives the protein CASSAELGRNNEQFF.